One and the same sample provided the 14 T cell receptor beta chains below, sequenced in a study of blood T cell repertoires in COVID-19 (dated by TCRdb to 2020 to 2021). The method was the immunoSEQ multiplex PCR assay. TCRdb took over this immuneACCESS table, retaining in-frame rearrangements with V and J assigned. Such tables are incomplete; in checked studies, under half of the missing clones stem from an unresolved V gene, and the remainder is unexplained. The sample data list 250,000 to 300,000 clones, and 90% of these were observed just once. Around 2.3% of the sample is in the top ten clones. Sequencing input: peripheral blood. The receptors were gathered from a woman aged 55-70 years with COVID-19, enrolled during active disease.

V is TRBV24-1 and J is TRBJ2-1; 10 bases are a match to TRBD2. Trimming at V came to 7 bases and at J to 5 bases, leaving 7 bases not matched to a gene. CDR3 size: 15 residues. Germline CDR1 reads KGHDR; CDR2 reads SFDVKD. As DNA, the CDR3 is TGTGCCACCAGGTCTACTAGCGGGGATAACAATGAGCAGTTCTTC. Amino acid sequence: CATRSTSGDNNEQFF.

DNA of the CDR3: TGTGCCACACGACAGGGCATCAACACCGGGGAGCTGTTTTTT. This encodes CATRQGINTGELFF. The V gene is TRBV10-3, the J gene TRBJ2-2, with TRBD1 identical over 7 bases. Germline trimming cut 10 bases from V and 2 bases from J; bases unmatched to any gene: 7. CDR3 length: 14 residues. CDR1 and CDR2 (germline): ENHRY, SYGVKD.

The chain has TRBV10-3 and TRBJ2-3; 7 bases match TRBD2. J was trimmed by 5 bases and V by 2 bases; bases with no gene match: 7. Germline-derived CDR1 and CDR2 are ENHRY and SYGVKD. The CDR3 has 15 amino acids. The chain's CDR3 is CAISEPGGFIDTQYF. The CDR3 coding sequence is TGTGCCATCAGTGAGCCCGGGGGGTTTATAGATACGCAGTATTTT.

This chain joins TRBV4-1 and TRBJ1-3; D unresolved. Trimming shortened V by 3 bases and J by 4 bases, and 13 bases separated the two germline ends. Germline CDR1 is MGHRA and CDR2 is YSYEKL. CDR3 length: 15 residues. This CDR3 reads CASSQTTTRGNTIYF. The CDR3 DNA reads TGCGCCAGCAGCCAGACGACAACAAGGGGAAACACCATATATTTT.

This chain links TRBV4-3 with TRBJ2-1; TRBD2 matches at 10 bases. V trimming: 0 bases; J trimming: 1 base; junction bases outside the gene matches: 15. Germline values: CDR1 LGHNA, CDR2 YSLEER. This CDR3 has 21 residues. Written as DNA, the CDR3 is TGCGCCAGCAGCCAAGACAAGATTATAGCGGGGGGCGTCATTTCCTACAATGAGCAGTTCTTC. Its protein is CASSQDKIIAGGVISYNEQFF.

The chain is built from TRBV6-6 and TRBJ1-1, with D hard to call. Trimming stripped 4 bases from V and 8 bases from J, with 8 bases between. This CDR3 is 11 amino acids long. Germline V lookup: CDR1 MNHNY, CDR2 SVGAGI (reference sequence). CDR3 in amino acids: CASSSLTEAFF. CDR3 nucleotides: TGTGCCAGCAGTTCACTAACAGAAGCTTTCTTT.

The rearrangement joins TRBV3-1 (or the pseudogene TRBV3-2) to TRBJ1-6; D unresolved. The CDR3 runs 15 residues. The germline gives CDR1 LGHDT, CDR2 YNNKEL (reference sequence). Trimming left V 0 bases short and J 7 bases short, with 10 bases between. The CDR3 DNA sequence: TGTGCCAGCAGCCAAGATCGGTCGGGGAATTCACCCCTCCACTTT. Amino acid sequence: CASSQDRSGNSPLHF.

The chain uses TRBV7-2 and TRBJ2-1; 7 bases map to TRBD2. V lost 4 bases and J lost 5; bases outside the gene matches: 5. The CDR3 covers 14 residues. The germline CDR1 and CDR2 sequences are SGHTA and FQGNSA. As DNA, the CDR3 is TGTGCCAGCAGCTGGAGGGGAGGGGACAATGAGCAGTTCTTC. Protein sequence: CASSWRGGDNEQFF.

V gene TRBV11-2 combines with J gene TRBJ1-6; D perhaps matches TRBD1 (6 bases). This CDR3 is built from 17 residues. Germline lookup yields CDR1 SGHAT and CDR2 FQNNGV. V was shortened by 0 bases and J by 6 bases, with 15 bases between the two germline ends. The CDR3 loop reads CASSLDSGANINSPLHF. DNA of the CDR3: TGTGCCAGCAGCTTAGACTCAGGGGCCAACATTAATTCACCCCTCCACTTT.

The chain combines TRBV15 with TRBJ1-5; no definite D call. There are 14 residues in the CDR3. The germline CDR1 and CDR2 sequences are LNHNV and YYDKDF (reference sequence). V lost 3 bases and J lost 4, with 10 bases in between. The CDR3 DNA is TGTGCCACCAGCAGTCCCCGAGATAATCAGCCCCAGCATTTT. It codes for CATSSPRDNQPQHF.

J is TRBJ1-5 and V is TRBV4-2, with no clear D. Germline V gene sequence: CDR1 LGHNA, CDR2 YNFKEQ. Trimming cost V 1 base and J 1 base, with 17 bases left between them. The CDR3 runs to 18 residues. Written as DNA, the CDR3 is TGTGCCAGCAGCCAAGGGGCCGGCCCCCGGGGAAGCAATCAGCCCCAGCATTTT. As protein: CASSQGAGPRGSNQPQHF.

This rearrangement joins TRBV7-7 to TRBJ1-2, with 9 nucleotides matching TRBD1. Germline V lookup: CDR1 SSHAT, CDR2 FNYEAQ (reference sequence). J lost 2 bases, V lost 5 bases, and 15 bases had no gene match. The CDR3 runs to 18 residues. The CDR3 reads CASSITGTGRPTNYGYTF. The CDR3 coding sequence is TGTGCCAGCAGCATAACCGGGACAGGGCGCCCAACAAACTATGGCTACACCTTC.

The CDR3 nucleotides are TGCAGCGTTGAAGATAACGCGGCGGGGACTGAAGCTTTCTTT. It translates to CSVEDNAAGTEAFF. V gene TRBV29-1 combines with J gene TRBJ1-1; D remains unclear. Trimming shortened V by 0 bases and J by 5 bases, and 13 bases separated the two germline ends. Per the germline V gene, CDR1 is SQVTM and CDR2 is ANQGSEA. The CDR3 is 14 residues long.

CDR3 residues: CASSFPGHPVPTF. The CDR3 DNA reads as TGTGCCAGTAGTTTTCCGGGACATCCCGTTCCCACCTTC. The chain employs TRBV19 and TRBJ1-2; D may be TRBD1 (6 bases). CDR3 length: 13 residues. Germline values: CDR1 LNHDA, CDR2 SQIVND (reference sequence). The V gene lost 5 bases and the J gene lost 13 bases, with 20 bases spanning the gap.